These 30 T cell receptor beta chains came from one sample sequenced in a study of cytomegalovirus exposure and HLA in healthy donors (dated by TCRdb to 2015 to 2018). Library method: the immunoSEQ multiplex PCR assay. As stored in TCRdb, this immuneACCESS dataset retains in-frame rearrangements with V and J assigned. A fraction of the clones does not appear; measured against another copy, unresolved V genes explain less than half of the discrepancy, and the remainder lacks a known reason. This sample has under 110,000 clones in its table, and 88% of those were observed once. The top ten clonotypes cover 1.8% of the sample. The sequencing sample was made of PBMCs. The receptors shown here come from a woman aged 18-29 years in good health and CMV-seropositive.

This chain uses TRBV27 with TRBJ1-1; 9 nucleotides match TRBD1. This CDR3 is 16 amino acids long. CDR1 and CDR2 (germline): MNHEY, SMNVEV (reference sequence). After removal of 5 bases from V and 1 base from J, the junction contained 8 bases not matched to a gene. CDR3 bases: TGTGCCAGCAGTCATGGACAGGGGCGGTGGAACACTGAAGCTTTCTTT. Translated: CASSHGQGRWNTEAFF.

This chain links TRBV27 with TRBJ1-5; D unresolved. This CDR3 has 15 residues. The germline V gene encodes CDR1 MNHEY and CDR2 SMNVEV (reference sequence). The ends were cut back, 0 bases at V and 3 bases at J, with 9 bases in the middle. This CDR3 reads CASSLSRSLNQPQHF. In DNA form, the CDR3 reads TGTGCCAGCAGTTTATCGAGAAGTCTCAATCAGCCCCAGCATTTT.

The chain carries TRBV11-2 and TRBJ2-1; TRBD1 matches 8 bases. The CDR3 runs 15 residues. The germline gives CDR1 SGHAT, CDR2 FQNNGV. Trimming at V came to 6 bases and at J to 4 bases, leaving 8 bases not matched to a gene. The CDR3 region has the DNA TGTGCCAGCAGACTGACGGACAGGGCGTACAATGAGCAGTTCTTC. Its protein product is CASRLTDRAYNEQFF.

The chain joins TRBV29-1 to TRBJ1-2; D is ambiguous. The CDR3 covers 12 residues. Germline V lookup: CDR1 SQVTM, CDR2 ANQGSEA. V lost 8 bases and J lost 4, with 14 bases in between. The chain's CDR3 is CSTGSPGYGYTF. In DNA form, the CDR3 reads TGCAGCACCGGGTCGCCCGGCTATGGCTACACCTTC.

The chain carries TRBV7-6 and TRBJ1-1; 7 bases align to TRBD1. This CDR3 contains 15 residues. In germline, CDR1 is SGHVS, CDR2 FNYEAQ. The V segment lost 7 bases and the J segment 5 bases; nucleotides outside the gene matches: 13. CDR3 DNA sequence: TGTGCCAGCATGAGGGGGCCAGGAAGGAAGACTGAAGCTTTCTTT. Translated: CASMRGPGRKTEAFF.

CDR3 DNA: TGTGCCAGCAGTGACTCTAAGGGGAAGCCTTCGTGGAAACTGTTTTTT. It yields the protein CASSDSKGKPSWKLFF. The chain combines TRBV6-4 with TRBJ1-4, with a possible D match to TRBD1 (5 bases). The CDR3 length is 16 residues. Per germline, CDR1 MRHNA and CDR2 SNTAGT. Trimming stripped 0 bases from V and 11 bases from J, with 19 bases between.

The chain couples TRBV5-1 to TRBJ1-2; 7 nucleotides line up with TRBD1. Per the germline V gene, CDR1 is SGHRS and CDR2 is YFSETQ. The CDR3 length is 16 residues. With 0 bases clipped from V and 0 bases from J, the junction kept 5 bases outside the gene matches. The CDR3 loop is CASSLGGQAANYGYTF. The CDR3 DNA reads as TGCGCCAGCAGCTTGGGAGGACAGGCCGCTAACTATGGCTACACCTTC.

The J gene is TRBJ1-1, the V gene TRBV7-9, with D maybe TRBD1 (6 bases). The CDR3 extends over 15 amino acids. Germline values: CDR1 SEHNR, CDR2 FQNEAQ (reference sequence). Trimming removed 0 bases at V and 1 base at J, with 9 bases between. CDR3 protein: CASSLAQGSNTEAFF. The CDR3 DNA reads TGTGCCAGCAGCTTAGCGCAGGGGTCGAACACTGAAGCTTTCTTT.

The table lists this clone with a count of one. This sequence joins TRBV19 and TRBJ2-7; D possibly corresponds to TRBD1 (6 bases). There are 15 residues in the CDR3. Trimming shortened V by 1 base and J by 2 bases, and 12 bases separated the two germline ends. Germline CDR1 is LNHDA and CDR2 is SQIVND (reference sequence). CDR3 sequence reads: CASSIGGRGTYEQYF. In DNA form, the CDR3 reads TGTGCCAGTAGTATAGGGGGGCGAGGGACCTACGAGCAGTACTTC.

This clone appeared a single time. The chain has TRBV18 and TRBJ1-5, with D unresolved. This CDR3 has 14 residues. CDR1 and CDR2 from the germline V gene are KGHSH and LQKENI. V was clipped by 0 bases and J by 7 bases, with 10 bases between them. The CDR3 loop is CASSPPVATQPQHF. The CDR3 bases are TGTGCCAGCTCACCACCGGTAGCAACACAGCCCCAGCATTTT.

The chain combines TRBV7-9 with TRBJ2-1; 8 nucleotides agree with TRBD1. CDR3 size: 16 residues. Germline-derived CDR1 and CDR2 are SEHNR and FQNEAQ (reference sequence). Trimming took 5 bases from V and 8 from J; bases not matched to a gene: 14. The DNA of the CDR3 is TGTGCCAGCAGCAACCCGGACAGGGTCGGATACGATGAGCAGTTCTTC. It translates to CASSNPDRVGYDEQFF.

The CDR3 DNA sequence: TGTGCCAGCAGTTCGGACGGGGACAGATTACCGACTCAGCCCCAGCATTTT. It is translated as CASSSDGDRLPTQPQHF. V usage is TRBV27 and J usage is TRBJ1-5; 7 nucleotides line up with TRBD1. Germline CDR1 and CDR2: MNHEY and SMNVEV (reference sequence). The trim removed 4 bases at V and 6 bases at J, leaving 15 bases unmatched. The CDR3 sequence is 17 residues long.

This chain's CDR3 is CASRQGMGTGELFF. Here the CDR3 DNA reads TGTGCCAGCAGACAGGGGATGGGCACCGGGGAGCTGTTTTTT. The chain combines TRBV27 with TRBJ2-2, with 7 bases lining up with TRBD1. The CDR3 extends over 14 amino acids. Germline CDR1 MNHEY, CDR2 SMNVEV (reference sequence). With 6 bases clipped from V and 4 bases from J, the junction kept 5 bases outside the gene matches.

The rearrangement uses TRBV15 and TRBJ1-6, with 8 bases aligning to TRBD1. With 3 bases clipped from V and 8 bases from J, the junction kept 3 bases outside the gene matches. From germline, CDR1 is LNHNV and CDR2 YYDKDF (reference sequence). This CDR3 is 14 amino acids long. As DNA, the CDR3 is TGTGCCACCAGCAGGGACAGGGTTTATTCACCCCTCCACTTT. The encoded protein is CATSRDRVYSPLHF.

The rearrangement joins TRBV12-5 to TRBJ2-1, with 14 bases lining up with TRBD2. Per the germline V gene, CDR1 is LGHNT and CDR2 is FRNRAP. This CDR3 has 18 residues. Unmatched junction bases numbered 12, after V lost 7 bases and J lost 4 bases. CDR3 amino acids: CASAPGGTSGGYYNEQFF. CDR3 nucleotides: TGTGCTAGTGCCCCGGGGGGGACTAGCGGGGGATATTACAATGAGCAGTTCTTC.

V usage is TRBV9 and J usage is TRBJ1-4; no definite D call. Trimming took 3 bases from V and 7 from J, leaving 4 bases between them. The germline V gene has CDR1 SGDLS and CDR2 YYNGEE. The CDR3 length is 11 residues. CDR3 DNA sequence: TGTGCCAGCAGCGCGGGTGAAAAACTGTTTTTT. It yields the protein CASSAGEKLFF. Looking up the rest from reference TRBV9 and TRBJ1-4 gives the full variable domain: DSGVTQTPKHLITATGQRVTLRCSPRSGDLSVYWYQQSLDQGLQFLIQYYNGEERAKGNILERFSAQQFPDLHSELNLSSLELGDSALYFCASSAGEKLFFGSGTQLSVL.

V usage is TRBV4-3 and J usage is TRBJ1-6; the D is unclear. CDR3 length: 18 residues. Germline assignment: CDR1 LGHNA and CDR2 YSLEER. The V end was cut by 0 bases, the J end by 5 bases, with 17 bases between. CDR3 nucleotide sequence: TGCGCCAGCAGCCAAGAAGGTCTCGGGGTGACTGATAATTCACCCCTCCACTTT. The encoded protein is CASSQEGLGVTDNSPLHF.

This clone was observed a few times. V usage is TRBV7-9 and J usage is TRBJ2-3; the D is unclear. The CDR3 runs 13 residues. Between the trimmed V and J ends, which lost 0 bases and 7 bases, there was a span of 8 bases. The germline gives CDR1 SEHNR, CDR2 FQNEAQ (reference sequence). CDR3 residues: CASSLAESNTQYF. The CDR3 DNA reads as TGTGCCAGCAGCTTAGCCGAGAGCAATACGCAGTATTTT.

The chain is built from TRBV11-2 and TRBJ2-1; D is uncertain. Germline CDR1 reads SGHAT; CDR2 reads FQNNGV. The CDR3 totals 14 residues. V gave up 3 bases and J gave up 5 bases, with 11 bases separating them. CDR3 protein: CASSFQPLDNEQFF. As DNA, the CDR3 is TGTGCCAGCAGCTTCCAACCCCTAGACAATGAGCAGTTCTTC.

The gene calls are TRBV29-1 and TRBJ2-3, with 9 bases identical to TRBD2. Germline CDR1 and CDR2: SQVTM and ANQGSEA. With 4 bases clipped from V and 5 bases from J, the junction kept 7 bases outside the gene matches. This CDR3 has 14 residues. CDR3 residues: CSVVLAGALDTQYF. In nucleotides, the CDR3 is TGCAGCGTTGTCTTAGCGGGGGCTTTAGATACGCAGTATTTT.

The CDR3 is CASSLEGARDTGELFF. The CDR3 coding sequence is TGCGCCAGCAGCTTAGAGGGGGCGCGGGACACCGGGGAGCTGTTTTTT. The chain couples TRBV4-1 to TRBJ2-2; TRBD1 matches at 7 bases. The CDR3 consists of 16 residues. Germline assignment: CDR1 MGHRA and CDR2 YSYEKL. V gave up 5 bases and J gave up 3 bases; unmatched junction bases: 9.

The sample holds one count of this clone. The J gene is TRBJ1-5, the V gene TRBV10-1; TRBD1 matches 7 bases. Germline lookup yields CDR1 WNHNN and CDR2 SYGVQD (reference sequence). The trim removed 8 bases at V and 6 bases at J, leaving 7 bases unmatched. There are 13 residues in the CDR3. The chain's CDR3 is CASLQRGRQPQHF. In DNA, the CDR3 is TGCGCCAGCCTCCAGAGGGGGCGTCAGCCCCAGCATTTT.

V gene TRBV7-9 combines with J gene TRBJ2-7; 9 nucleotides match TRBD1. Looked up from germline, CDR1 is SEHNR and CDR2 is FQNEAQ (reference sequence). J lost 0 bases, V lost 2 bases, and 8 bases had no gene match. This CDR3 has 17 residues. The CDR3 region is CASSLLPGTGSSYEQYV. The CDR3 region has the DNA TGTGCCAGCAGCTTACTCCCCGGGACAGGGAGCTCCTACGAGCAGTACGTC.

The genes are TRBV6-1 and TRBJ1-6; D is unresolved. The CDR3 loop spans 14 amino acids. V dropped 2 bases and J dropped 7 bases, with 9 bases sitting between them. The germline V gene encodes CDR1 MNHNS and CDR2 SASEGT. The CDR3 DNA reads TGTGCCAGCAGTGAACGGGGTAACAATTCACCCCTCCACTTT. It is translated as CASSERGNNSPLHF.

This chain links TRBV6-1 with TRBJ1-4; 9 bases are shared with TRBD1. Germline V CDR1 and CDR2: MNHNS, SASEGT. The ends lost 3 bases at V and 8 bases at J; junction bases unmatched: 16. The CDR3 is 18 amino acids. The CDR3 spells CASSDLPFLGQGKEKLFF. In DNA form, the CDR3 reads TGTGCCAGCAGTGACTTGCCGTTCCTCGGACAGGGGAAAGAAAAACTGTTTTTT.

The chain carries TRBV6-1 and TRBJ2-2, with 11 nucleotides matching TRBD2. With 5 bases clipped from V and 5 bases from J, the junction kept 4 bases outside the gene matches. Germline V lookup: CDR1 MNHNS, CDR2 SASEGT. The CDR3 contains 15 residues. The CDR3 loop is CASSMTSGATGELFF. DNA for the CDR3: TGTGCCAGCAGTATGACTAGCGGGGCGACCGGGGAGCTGTTTTTT.

The V call is TRBV28, the J call TRBJ2-2; 13 positions agree with TRBD2. The CDR3 is 17 residues long. Germline V lookup: CDR1 MDHEN, CDR2 SYDVKM. After removal of 5 bases from V and 5 bases from J, the junction contained 8 bases not matched to a gene. CDR3 sequence reads: CASSPRTSGGGTGELFF. The CDR3 DNA sequence: TGTGCCAGCAGTCCTCGGACTAGCGGGGGTGGTACCGGGGAGCTGTTTTTT.

This rearrangement joins TRBV28 to TRBJ1-5; TRBD1 might be the D (5 bases). The CDR3 has 13 residues. V was shortened by 6 bases and J by 5 bases, with 11 bases between the two germline ends. Per the germline V gene, CDR1 is MDHEN and CDR2 is SYDVKM. CDR3 amino acids: CASRLTGDQPQHF. The CDR3 DNA reads TGTGCCAGCAGGTTAACGGGGGATCAGCCCCAGCATTTT.

This rearrangement joins TRBV28 to TRBJ2-1; the D is unclear. Germline loops: CDR1 MDHEN, CDR2 SYDVKM. Trimming shortened V by 3 bases and J by 9 bases, and 9 bases separated the two germline ends. CDR3 length: 12 residues. CDR3 amino acids: CASSLEASEQFF. As DNA, the CDR3 is TGTGCCAGCAGTTTGGAAGCTAGTGAGCAGTTCTTC.

The chain couples TRBV10-2 to TRBJ2-1; TRBD2 agrees at 9 bases. After removal of 2 bases from V and 5 bases from J, the junction contained 4 bases not matched to a gene. In germline, CDR1 is WSHSY, CDR2 SAAADI. The CDR3 consists of 15 residues. The chain's CDR3 is CASSEKLAGHNEQFF. In DNA form, the CDR3 reads TGCGCCAGCAGTGAGAAACTAGCGGGCCACAATGAGCAGTTCTTC.